The entry below gives a single TCR beta chain sequence along with its context. As yet, its antigen is unknown. This sample was included in a study of T cell clonotyping in hematopoietic cell transplantation. Regarding the study as a whole: Broader posttransplant TCR repertoire diversity was predicted by graft donor and pretransplant recipient Inverse Simpson Index values. Without cell sorting, CD4 versus CD8 contributions remain unresolved. Recipient TCR diversity dropped after transplant; expanded clonotypes rose from day 30 to 180.

TCRdb keeps only in-frame clones here, not all; method: immunoSEQ multiplex PCR. The profile shows 10,000 or so clones, 80% to 90% of them singletons. Blood collection times were about day -28 and days 30, 100, 180 posttransplant. Germline V gives CDR1 SGDLS, CDR2 YYNGEE. This CDR3 is 14 amino acids long. V was cut by 4 bases and J by 4 bases, with 11 bases left in between. This sample comprised PBMCs, obtained 180 days after allogeneic stem cell transplant. The chain carries TRBV9 and TRBJ2-2; D ambiguous. The TCR was taken from a human patient who had an allogeneic stem cell transplant, so the T cells may come from the graft donor. The donor label of this sample is uncertain. Some clones in this sample may be carry-over from other donors' samples. The CDR3 spells CASSPEPATGELFF. CDR3 sequence (DNA): TGTGCCAGCAGCCCCGAACCGGCCACCGGGGAGCTGTTTTTT.